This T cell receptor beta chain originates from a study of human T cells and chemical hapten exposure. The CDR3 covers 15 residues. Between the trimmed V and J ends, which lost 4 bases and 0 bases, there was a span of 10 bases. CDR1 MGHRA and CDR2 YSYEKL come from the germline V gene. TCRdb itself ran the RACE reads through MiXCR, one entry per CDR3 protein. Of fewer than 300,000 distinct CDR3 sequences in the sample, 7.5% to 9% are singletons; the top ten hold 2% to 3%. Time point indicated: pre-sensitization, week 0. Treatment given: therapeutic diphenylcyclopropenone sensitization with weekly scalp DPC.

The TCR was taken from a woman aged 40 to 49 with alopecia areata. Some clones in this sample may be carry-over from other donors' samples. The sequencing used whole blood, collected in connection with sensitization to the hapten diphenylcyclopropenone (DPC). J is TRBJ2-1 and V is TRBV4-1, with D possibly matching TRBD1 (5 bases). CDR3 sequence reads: CASSPRTPSYNEQFF. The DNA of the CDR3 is TGCGCCAGCAGCCCCCGGACACCCTCCTACAATGAGCAGTTCTTC.